This T cell receptor (beta chain) was captured by sequencing in a study of blood T cells in healthy people across ages. Study conclusions and caveats: Naive T cell percentage showed a strong correlation with the diversity of TCR beta. The long-lived group displayed more naive CD4+ cells, plus higher diversity, than the aged donors did.

This clonotype was seen a few times. What it recognizes is unknown. Germline V gene data show CDR1 as MNHEY and CDR2 as SVGEGT. The junction had 2 bases not matched to a gene; V was cut back by 7 bases and J by 5 bases. This CDR3 region has 13 residues. PCR was performed a second time for roughly 7 to 12 cycles using a sample-barcoded 5' primer and a J-beta primer mix. TCRdb re-analysed the 5' RACE reads in MiXCR, keeping a single row per CDR3 protein. Found here are over a million distinct CDR3 sequences, more than 35% of them singletons; the top ten hold 18%. The sequence came from a woman aged 55-69 years in good health. The sequenced sample consisted of blood. V is TRBV6-2 or TRBV6-3 and J is TRBJ1-5; 10 bases are shared with TRBD1. CDR3 coding DNA: TGTGCCAGCAAGGGACAGGGGTATCAGCCCCAGCATTTT. Residues: CASKGQGYQPQHF.